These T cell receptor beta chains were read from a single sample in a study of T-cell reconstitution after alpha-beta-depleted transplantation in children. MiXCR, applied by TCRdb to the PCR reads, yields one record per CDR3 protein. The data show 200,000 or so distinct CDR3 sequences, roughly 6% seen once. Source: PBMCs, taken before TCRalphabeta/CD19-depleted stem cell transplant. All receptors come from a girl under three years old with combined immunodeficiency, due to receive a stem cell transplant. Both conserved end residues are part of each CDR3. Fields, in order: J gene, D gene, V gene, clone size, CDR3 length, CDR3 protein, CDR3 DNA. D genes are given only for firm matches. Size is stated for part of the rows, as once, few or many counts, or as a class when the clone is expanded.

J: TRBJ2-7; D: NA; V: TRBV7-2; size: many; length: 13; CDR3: CASSFGTPYEQYF; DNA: TGTGCCAGCAGCTTCGGGACCCCGTACGAGCAGTACTTC
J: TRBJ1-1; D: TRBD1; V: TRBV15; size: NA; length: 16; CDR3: CATSREQGQGNTEAFF; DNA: TGTGCCACCAGCAGAGAACAGGGACAGGGGAACACTGAAGCTTTCTTT
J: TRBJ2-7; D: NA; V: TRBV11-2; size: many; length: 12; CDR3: CASRQGGYEQYF; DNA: TGTGCCAGCAGGCAGGGGGGGTACGAGCAGTACTTC
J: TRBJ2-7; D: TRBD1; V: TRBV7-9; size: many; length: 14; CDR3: CASSLNRGPYEQYF; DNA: TGTGCCAGCAGCTTAAACAGGGGGCCCTACGAGCAGTACTTC
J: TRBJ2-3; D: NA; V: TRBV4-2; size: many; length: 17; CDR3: CASTPRMMAGATDTQYF; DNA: TGTGCCAGCACCCCCCGTATGATGGCGGGGGCCACAGATACGCAGTATTTT
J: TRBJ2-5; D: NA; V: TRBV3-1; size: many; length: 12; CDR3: CASSQDQETQYF; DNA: TGTGCCAGCAGCCAAGACCAGGAGACCCAGTACTTC
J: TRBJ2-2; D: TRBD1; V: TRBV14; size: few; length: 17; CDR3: CASSPFWDRLDTGELFF; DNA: TGTGCCAGCAGCCCCTTTTGGGACAGGTTGGACACCGGGGAGCTGTTTTTT
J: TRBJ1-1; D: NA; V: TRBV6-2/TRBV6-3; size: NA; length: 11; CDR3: CASLLNTEAFF; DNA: TGTGCCAGCCTATTGAACACTGAAGCTTTCTTT
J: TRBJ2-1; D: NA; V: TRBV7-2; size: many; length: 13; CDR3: CASSFDTYNEQFF; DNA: TGTGCCAGCAGCTTTGACACATACAATGAGCAGTTCTTC
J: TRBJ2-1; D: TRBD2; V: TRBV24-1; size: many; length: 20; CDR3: CATSDLGGPGGTSGRNEQFF; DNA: TGTGCCACCAGTGATTTAGGCGGGCCGGGCGGGACTAGCGGGAGGAATGAGCAGTTCTTC
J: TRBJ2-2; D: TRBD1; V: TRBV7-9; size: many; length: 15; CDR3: CASSLGPPATGALFF; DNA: TGTGCCAGCAGCTTAGGCCCCCCGGCGACAGGGGCCCTGTTTTTT
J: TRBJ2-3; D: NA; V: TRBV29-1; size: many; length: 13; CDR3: CSVAGDSTDTQYF; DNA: TGCAGCGTTGCGGGGGATAGCACAGATACGCAGTATTTT
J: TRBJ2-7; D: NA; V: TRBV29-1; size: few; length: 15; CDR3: CSVEFTGENVYEQYF; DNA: TGCAGCGTTGAGTTTACGGGGGAGAACGTCTACGAGCAGTACTTC
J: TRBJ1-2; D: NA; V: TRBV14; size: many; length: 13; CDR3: CASSLTLNYGYTF; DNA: TGTGCCAGCAGCCTTACCCTTAACTATGGCTACACCTTC
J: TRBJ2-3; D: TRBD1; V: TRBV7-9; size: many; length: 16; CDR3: CASSFSWDRGGDTQYF; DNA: TGTGCCAGCAGCTTCAGCTGGGACAGGGGTGGAGATACGCAGTATTTT
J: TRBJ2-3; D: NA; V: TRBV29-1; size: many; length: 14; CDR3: CSVEESYSTDTQYF; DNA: TGCAGCGTTGAAGAGTCCTACAGCACAGATACGCAGTATTTT